Listed below are T cell receptor beta chains from one sample, sequenced in a study of shared clonotypes between healthy human individuals. The data were produced by immunoSEQ multiplex PCR, yet TCRdb's version contains in-frame clones alone and is incomplete. This repertoire shows millions of clones, more than 90% found once; its top ten account for 0.14%. Material for sequencing was naive CD4+ T cells sorted from blood. These receptors all stem from a man aged 18 to 35 in good health. Each CDR3 is given with its conserved first and last residue.

TRBJ1-4 TRBV11-2 CASSLIGTINEKLFF
TRBJ2-5 TRBV18 CASSLKDQETQYF
TRBJ2-3 TRBV7-9 CASSLVGAGVADTQYF
TRBJ2-7 TRBV5-4 CASSLSGTGSYEQYF
TRBJ2-7 TRBV6-5 CASTGGYDEQYF
TRBJ1-2 TRBV28 CASSFGTGGPGYTF
TRBJ1-4 TRBV6-1 CASSRRGGLEKLFF
TRBJ1-6 TRBV4-1 CASSSETIHSYNSPLHF
TRBJ2-1 TRBV6-5 CASSQTSGSTNEQFF
TRBJ2-5 TRBV10-3 CAISESRARSRETQYF
TRBJ2-6 TRBV11-2 CASSVEFLGAGANVLTF
TRBJ1-2 TRBV2 CASSPWATGANYGYTF
TRBJ2-4 TRBV18 CASSPPPLGGRAYSPLAKNIQYF
TRBJ2-7 TRBV10-2 CASTEAGGPSGEQYF
TRBJ1-1 TRBV6-1 CASSEQKNTEAFF
TRBJ1-6 TRBV5-4 CASSLEIYNSPLHF
TRBJ1-1 TRBV25-1 CASSETRIDVTEAFF
TRBJ2-5 TRBV25-1 CASSEFPAQETQYF
TRBJ2-2 TRBV5-4 CASSFGGVVAGELFF
TRBJ1-5 TRBV23-1 CANQDQPQHF
TRBJ1-6 TRBV29-1 CSVGGPDSPLHF
TRBJ2-5 TRBV10-1 CASSDRASQETQYF
TRBJ2-7 TRBV7-8 CASSLAGAYEQYF
TRBJ1-5 TRBV4-1 CASSQDPLSPQHF
TRBJ1-1 TRBV5-1 CASRTVGRSNTEAFF
TRBJ2-3 TRBV29-1 CSAGTGRSTDTQYF
TRBJ2-7 TRBV7-2 CASSKLAGGYEQYF
TRBJ2-1 TRBV18 CASIEKDRGGPYNEQFF
TRBJ2-3 TRBV5-1 CASSSASSTDTQYF
TRBJ1-2 TRBV7-9 CASRMAGQGYGYTF
TRBJ1-2 TRBV18 CASSPFDSNNYGYTF
TRBJ1-5 TRBV19 CASSTTGFSNQPQHF
TRBJ2-6 TRBV2 CASSDTGANVLTF
TRBJ2-2 TRBV11-3 CASSLGAGSTGELFF
TRBJ2-5 TRBV18 CATTPTGGGNQETQYF
TRBJ2-2 TRBV11-2 CASSSIRGFWELFF
TRBJ1-5 TRBV5-6 CASSSGQPNQPQHF
TRBJ1-2 TRBV6-5 CASSYRRGGYGYTF
TRBJ1-2 TRBV6-1 CASSLEGKGYTF
TRBJ2-5 TRBV5-8 CASSWGTETQYF
TRBJ1-5 TRBV5-6 CASSWGGTGTNQPQHF
TRBJ2-7 TRBV19 CASSESGTSGRAYEQYF
TRBJ1-4 TRBV9 CASSVGDISNEKLFF
TRBJ2-3 TRBV12-5 CASGLSRGMADTQYF
TRBJ2-2 TRBV7-2 CASSLLVSIVGGELFF
TRBJ1-2 TRBV11-2 CASRRQGAVYGYTF
TRBJ1-4 TRBV18 CASSRDRINEKLFF
TRBJ2-6 TRBV5-1 CASSSDTVRAVLTF
TRBJ2-7 TRBV5-5 CASSLVSGYHEQYF
TRBJ1-5 TRBV10-3 CAISGTGTGVGQPQHF